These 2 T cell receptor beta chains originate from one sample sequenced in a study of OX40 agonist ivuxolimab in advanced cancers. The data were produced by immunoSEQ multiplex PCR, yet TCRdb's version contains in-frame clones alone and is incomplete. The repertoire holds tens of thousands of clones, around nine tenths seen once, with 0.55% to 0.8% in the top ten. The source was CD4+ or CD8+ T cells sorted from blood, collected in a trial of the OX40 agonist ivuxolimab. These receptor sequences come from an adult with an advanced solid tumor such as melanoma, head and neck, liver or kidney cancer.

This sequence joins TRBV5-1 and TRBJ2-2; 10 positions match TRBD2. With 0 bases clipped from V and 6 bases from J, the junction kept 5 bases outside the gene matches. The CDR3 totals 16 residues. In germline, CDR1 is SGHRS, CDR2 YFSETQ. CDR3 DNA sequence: TGCGCCAGCAGCTTGGCCATCAGCGGGAGGGCCGGGGAGCTGTTTTTT. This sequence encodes CASSLAISGRAGELFF.

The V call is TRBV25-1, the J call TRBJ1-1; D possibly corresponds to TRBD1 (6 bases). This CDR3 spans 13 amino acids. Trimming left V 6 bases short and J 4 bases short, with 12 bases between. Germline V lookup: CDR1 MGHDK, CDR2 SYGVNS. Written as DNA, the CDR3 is TGTGCCAGCAGCCTCGCAGGGGCCACTGAAGCTTTCTTT. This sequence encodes CASSLAGATEAFF.